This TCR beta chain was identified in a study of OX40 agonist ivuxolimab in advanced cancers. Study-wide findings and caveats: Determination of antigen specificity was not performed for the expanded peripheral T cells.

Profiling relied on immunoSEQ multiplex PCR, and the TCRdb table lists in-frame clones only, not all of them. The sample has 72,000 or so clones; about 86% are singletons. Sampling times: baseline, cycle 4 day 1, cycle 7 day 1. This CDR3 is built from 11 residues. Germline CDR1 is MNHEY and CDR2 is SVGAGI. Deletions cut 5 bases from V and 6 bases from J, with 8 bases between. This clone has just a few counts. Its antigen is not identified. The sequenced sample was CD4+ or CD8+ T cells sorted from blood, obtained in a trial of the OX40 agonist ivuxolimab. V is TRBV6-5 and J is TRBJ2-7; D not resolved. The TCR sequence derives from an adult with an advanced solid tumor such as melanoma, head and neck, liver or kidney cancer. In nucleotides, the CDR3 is TGTGCCAGCAGTGGCCTATCCGAGCAGTACTTC. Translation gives CASSGLSEQYF.